The clone carrying this T cell receptor beta chain was recorded at least ten times. Preparation of the TCRbeta library was carried out with unique molecular identifiers. TCRdb recomputed calls from the PCR reads with MiXCR, one row per CDR3 protein. The sample includes roughly 100,000 distinct CDR3 sequences, approximately 9.2% of them seen just once. These data originate in a study of T-cell reconstitution after alpha-beta-depleted transplantation in children. Germline assignment: CDR1 SGHRS and CDR2 YFSETQ. The CDR3 contains 18 residues. The ends lost 1 base at V and 2 bases at J; junction bases unmatched: 6.

This clonotype was sampled from a human donor who donated a stem cell graft to a child with congenital amegakaryocytic thrombocytopenia. The chain joins TRBV5-1 to TRBJ2-3; 14 bases agree with TRBD2. The material was PBMCs from the stem cell graft donor, obtained from the stem cell graft. CDR3: CASSLSRGLAGVTDTQYF. The CDR3 bases are TGCGCCAGCAGCTTGAGCAGGGGACTAGCGGGAGTCACAGATACGCAGTATTTT.